This T cell receptor beta chain was recorded in a study of CD8+CD57+ T cells in acquired aplastic anemia. Study-wide results and limits: The number of CD8+ CDR3 sequences shared by patients and controls was 25 to 35. Controls and patients did not differ significantly in CD8+ Simpson's diversity.

The V gene lost 6 bases and the J gene lost 6 bases, with 21 bases spanning the gap. The CDR3 loop spans 16 amino acids. This clonotype appeared once. Its antigen is still unknown. It was genomic DNA that served as the template for profiling TCR beta VDJ and CDR3. TCRdb fed the reads into MiXCR, producing one record per CDR3 protein. The sample contains approximately 300,000 distinct CDR3 sequences, approximately 58% of which appear only once. Sequencing involved patients with CD8+CD57+ cell expansion previously shown by flow cytometry. The diagnosis in all patients was severe acquired aplastic anemia.

The receptor was isolated from a human donor with aplastic anemia. Sequencing used sorted CD4+, CD8+, or CD8+CD57+ T cells (not recorded which) from PBMCs. The chain carries TRBV12-3 or TRBV12-4 and TRBJ1-5, with D unclear. The CDR3 sequence is CASSGIGGLGGQPQHF. The CDR3 region has the DNA TGTGCCAGCAGCGGGATAGGAGGACTGGGAGGTCAGCCCCAGCATTTT.